This TCR beta chain comes out of a study of blood T cell repertoires in COVID-19. At the level of the study: From T cells, B-cell-depleted T cells, or PBMCs came the material, which was cDNA or gDNA.

Germline CDR1 and CDR2: LGHDT and YNNKEL (reference sequence). The CDR3 consists of 14 residues. V was trimmed by 0 bases and J by 6 bases, leaving 12 bases between them. Authors' methods: Counts of nucleated cells, estimated from reference gene primer amplification, were obtained. The data were produced by immunoSEQ multiplex PCR, yet TCRdb's version contains in-frame clones alone and is incomplete. That table furnishes V, J and clone size, whereas the DNA furnished D and trimming. The sample has about 170,000 clones, less than 90% seen once. Donors in Cohort 3 who had recovered were those with two negative PCRs, healthcare professional clearance, or resolution of their symptoms.

Sequencing input: PBMCs or T cells enriched from blood (not recorded which). The chain links TRBV3-1 (or the pseudogene TRBV3-2) to TRBJ2-7, with D possibly matching TRBD2 (5 bases). This TCR derives from a woman aged 45-65 years who had recovered from COVID-19. DNA for the CDR3: TGTGCCAGCAGCCAAGATATAAGGAGCGGCGAGCAGTACTTC. It codes for CASSQDIRSGEQYF.